What follows is one T cell receptor (beta chain) and its context. Its cognate antigen is unknown. This entry belongs to a study of cytomegalovirus exposure and HLA in healthy donors. Across the study: Out of about 190 million T cells, an earlier analysis found around 110 million unique TCR beta sequences in total. The Caucasian-associated ancestry cluster contained 75% to 85% of the 300 to 400 genotyped donors. Study-level points and caveats: In an earlier analysis, productive rearrangement rates for most beta V segments clustered near 87% or 30%. Rarity characterized most TCR sequences, yet some public TCRs appeared in many donors.

This CDR3 region has 15 residues. The V segment lost 2 bases and the J segment 3 bases; nucleotides outside the gene matches: 6. The germline gives CDR1 MNHEY, CDR2 SMNVEV (reference sequence). 60 Vbeta and 13 Jbeta primers were used in PCR. Only in-frame clones appear in the TCRdb table, and some are missing; sequencing was by immunoSEQ multiplex PCR. The data contain 150,000 to 160,000 clones, roughly 82% of them singletons. The sequencing input was PBMCs. This clonotype originated in a woman in her forties or fifties in good health and CMV-seropositive. This chain links TRBV27 with TRBJ1-1; TRBD1 matches 7 bases. CDR3 residues: CASSLRGRRDTEAFF. The CDR3 bases are TGTGCCAGCAGTTTAAGGGGGCGGAGGGACACTGAAGCTTTCTTT.